Listed here are 27 T cell receptor beta chains from one sample, sequenced in a study of Graves' ophthalmopathy and Graves' hyperthyroidism. From RNA, the CDR3 regions of TCR beta chains were amplified and sequenced. The workflow started with a first-round RT-PCR run with HTBI primers and then moved on to a second-round multiplex PCR. Using its own MiXCR run on the multiplex PCR reads, TCRdb lists one record per CDR3 protein. This sample carries a few hundred thousand distinct CDR3 sequences, 20% to 25% of them seen once, and the ten largest clones take about 46%. Source material: peripheral blood. The receptors were sampled from a woman between 45 and 65 years old with Graves' ophthalmopathy.

This clonotype was detected ten times or more. The chain joins TRBV28 to TRBJ2-7; D possibly corresponds to TRBD2 (5 bases). The V gene lost 5 bases and the J gene lost 3 bases, with 5 bases spanning the gap. The CDR3 totals 11 residues. CDR1 is MDHEN and CDR2 is SYDVKM in the germline V gene. The CDR3 region is CASSDYYEQYF. CDR3 DNA: TGTGCCAGCAGTGACTACTACGAGCAGTACTTC.

The genes are TRBV2 and TRBJ2-5; maybe TRBD2 (5 bases). CDR1 is SNHLY and CDR2 is FYNNEI in the germline V gene. V lost 8 bases and J 1 base, leaving 11 bases between the germline ends. CDR3 length: 13 amino acids. The CDR3 loop is CASGERRQETQYF. The CDR3 nucleotides are TGTGCCAGCGGGGAGCGCCGCCAAGAGACCCAGTACTTC.

DNA for the CDR3: TGTGCCAGCGGCCACACAGGGAACACTGAAGCTTTCTTT. Translation gives CASGHTGNTEAFF. V usage is TRBV6-1 and J usage is TRBJ1-1; TRBD1 might be the D (5 bases). Between the trimmed V and J ends, which lost 8 bases and 1 base, there was a span of 11 bases. CDR1 is MNHNS, CDR2 SASEGT, per germline. This CDR3 spans 13 amino acids.

In its sample, this clonotype was seen many times. The chain has TRBV4-1 and TRBJ2-7, with 7 positions matching TRBD1. This CDR3 has 15 amino acids. Looked up from germline, CDR1 is MGHRA and CDR2 is YSYEKL. J lost 2 bases, V lost 5 bases, and 9 bases had no gene match. The CDR3 bases are TGCGCCAGCAGCTCGAGCCAGGGACAGCCCTACGAGCAGTACTTC. This gives the protein CASSSSQGQPYEQYF.

In its sample, this clonotype was seen many times. The V and J genes are TRBV18 and TRBJ1-1; D unclear. V shed 6 bases and J shed 0 bases, with 8 bases lying between them. CDR1 and CDR2 (germline): KGHSH, LQKENI. CDR3 length equals 13 residues. CDR3 coding DNA: TGTGCCAGCTCTGAGGGTGTGAACACTGAAGCTTTCTTT. Translation gives CASSEGVNTEAFF.

This clonotype was detected ten times or more. The chain uses TRBV4-1 and TRBJ1-1; possibly TRBD1 for D (5 bases). CDR3 size: 14 residues. Trimming left V 5 bases short and J 4 bases short, with 14 bases between. Germline CDR1 MGHRA, CDR2 YSYEKL. The CDR3 reads CASSIKSGGTEAFF. The CDR3 DNA is TGCGCCAGCAGCATTAAGTCCGGGGGCACTGAAGCTTTCTTT.

This clonotype was seen many times. The chain employs TRBV14 and TRBJ2-3; D remains unclear. From germline, CDR1 is SGHDN and CDR2 FVKESK. Trimming shortened V by 1 base and J by 3 bases, and 8 bases separated the two germline ends. The CDR3 consists of 14 residues. The CDR3 bases are TGTGCCAGCAGCCAAGGGTTCAGAACAGATACGCAGTATTTT. Translating gives CASSQGFRTDTQYF.

The count of this clonotype is one. This chain uses TRBV27 with TRBJ2-6; D perhaps matches TRBD1 (6 bases). The V and J ends lost 3 bases and 2 bases respectively, with 14 bases between them. This CDR3 is built from 17 residues. CDR1 MNHEY and CDR2 SMNVEV come from the germline V gene (reference sequence). CDR3 sequence (DNA): TGTGCCAGCAGTTTGTTTTGGACAGCAACTGGGGCCAACGTCCTGACTTTC. The encoded protein is CASSLFWTATGANVLTF.

At least ten counts were recorded for this clonotype. The chain uses TRBV28 and TRBJ1-6, with 8 bases matching TRBD1. In germline, CDR1 is MDHEN, CDR2 SYDVKM. The length of the CDR3 is 18 residues. Trimming at V came to 0 bases and at J to 8 bases, leaving 12 bases not matched to a gene. In nucleotides, the CDR3 is TGTGCCAGCAGTTTATGGGACAGGGCCATCCTACCTGATTCACCCCTCCACTTT. Translation: CASSLWDRAILPDSPLHF.

Many counts were recorded for this clonotype. The chain combines TRBV28 with TRBJ2-7, with 10 bases matching TRBD1. Unmatched junction bases numbered 11, after V lost 7 bases and J lost 5 bases. This CDR3 contains 15 residues. Per the germline V gene, CDR1 is MDHEN and CDR2 is SYDVKM. The chain's CDR3 is CASTSSGTGVHEQYF. CDR3 in DNA: TGTGCCAGCACAAGTTCTGGGACAGGGGTCCACGAGCAGTACTTC.

V is TRBV28 and J is TRBJ1-1, with 7 bases fitting TRBD1. Per germline, CDR1 MDHEN and CDR2 SYDVKM. Trimming at V came to 8 bases and at J to 0 bases, leaving 9 bases not matched to a gene. This CDR3 has 15 amino acids. CDR3 protein: CASDRAQGMNTEAFF. CDR3 coding DNA: TGTGCCAGCGATAGAGCACAGGGGATGAACACTGAAGCTTTCTTT. The complete variable domain, with remaining parts taken from reference TRBV28 and TRBJ1-1, reads DVKVTQSSRYLVKRTGEKVFLECVQDMDHENMFWYRQDPGLGLRLIYFSYDVKMKEKGDIPEGYSVSREKKERFSLILESASTNQTSMYLCASDRAQGMNTEAFFGQGTRLTVV.

This chain joins TRBV4-1 and TRBJ2-2, with TRBD2 identical over 7 bases. The CDR3 is 16 amino acids. The V segment lost 6 bases and the J segment 4 bases; nucleotides outside the gene matches: 11. In germline, CDR1 is MGHRA, CDR2 YSYEKL. DNA for the CDR3: TGCGCCAGCAGGGGGGAGGGCGGTTTGGGCACCGGGGAGCTGTTTTTT. Amino acid sequence: CASRGEGGLGTGELFF.

The V and J genes are TRBV9 and TRBJ1-6; the match to TRBD1 covers 8 bases. V lost 0 bases, J lost 9 bases, and 8 bases stayed unmatched. The germline CDR1 and CDR2 sequences are SGDLS and YYNGEE. The length of the CDR3 is 16 residues. The CDR3: CASSVVVSGGCSPLHF. For the CDR3, the DNA is TGTGCCAGCAGCGTAGTAGTTTCAGGGGGCTGTTCACCCCTCCACTTT.

This clonotype has at least ten counts. The rearrangement joins TRBV4-1 to TRBJ2-5, with no clear D. The CDR3 runs 14 residues. Trimming removed 0 bases from V and 5 bases from J, with 10 bases in between. The V gene's germline CDR1 is MGHRA and CDR2 YSYEKL. In nucleotides, the CDR3 is TGCGCCAGCAGCCAAGAATCTCTTGGGGAGACCCAGTACTTC. Translating gives CASSQESLGETQYF.

This clonotype was picked up many times. This chain joins TRBV7-9 and TRBJ1-1; 9 nucleotides line up with TRBD1. J was trimmed by 5 bases and V by 4 bases; bases with no gene match: 5. The CDR3 loop spans 14 amino acids. Per germline, CDR1 SEHNR and CDR2 FQNEAQ (reference sequence). CDR3 residues: CASSSQGAVTEAFF. CDR3 nucleotides: TGTGCCAGCAGCTCACAGGGGGCGGTTACTGAAGCTTTCTTT.

This clonotype was picked up many times. V usage is TRBV6-5 and J usage is TRBJ1-2, with a possible D match to TRBD1 (5 bases). The germline V gene encodes CDR1 MNHEY and CDR2 SVGAGI. Trimming stripped 2 bases from V and 7 bases from J, with 11 bases between. The CDR3 contains 13 residues. Here the CDR3 DNA reads TGTGCCAGCAGTTACATGGGGGATCCTGGCTACACCTTC. Its protein product is CASSYMGDPGYTF.

This clonotype was picked up many times. The CDR3 is CATSMTGAPRDYGYTF. Here the CDR3 DNA reads TGTGCCACCAGTATGACAGGGGCCCCCCGGGACTATGGCTACACCTTC. The V and J genes are TRBV24-1 and TRBJ1-2; TRBD1 matches 8 bases. This CDR3 region has 16 residues. The V gene end was trimmed by 6 bases and the J gene end by 3 bases; junction bases not matched to a gene: 11. CDR1 is KGHDR, CDR2 SFDVKD, per germline.

At least ten counts were recorded for this clonotype. This rearrangement joins TRBV30 to TRBJ1-1; 8 bases are shared with TRBD1. V was clipped by 3 bases and J by 1 base; unmatched bases: 1. Germline V lookup: CDR1 GTSNPN, CDR2 SVGIG (reference sequence). The CDR3 is 13 residues long. CDR3 sequence reads: CAWRGQANTEAFF. DNA for the CDR3: TGTGCCTGGAGGGGACAGGCGAACACTGAAGCTTTCTTT.

The chain is built from TRBV29-1 and TRBJ1-1; weak D call: TRBD1 (5 bases). Germline-derived CDR1 and CDR2 are SQVTM and ANQGSEA. Trimming left V 5 bases short and J 3 bases short, with 13 bases between. This CDR3 region has 13 residues. The CDR3 nucleotides read TGCAGCGTTTCGAAAGGGGTTGACACTGAAGCTTTCTTT. Translating gives CSVSKGVDTEAFF. Combining the CDR3 with reference TRBV29-1 and TRBJ1-1 gives the whole variable domain SAVISQKPSRDICQRGTSLTIQCQVDSQVTMMFWYRQQPGQSLTLIATANQGSEATYESGFVIDKFPISRPNLTFSTLTVSNMSPEDSSIYLCSVSKGVDTEAFFGQGTRLTVV.

This clonotype was seen many times. J is TRBJ1-1 and V is TRBV5-1, with D possibly TRBD1 on 5 matching bases. Germline V gene data show CDR1 as SGHRS and CDR2 as YFSETQ. Between the trimmed V and J ends, which lost 4 bases and 2 bases, there was a span of 15 bases. The CDR3 consists of 15 residues. CDR3 coding DNA: TGCGCCAGCAGCCCGACAGTAGGGGAAAACACTGAAGCTTTCTTT. This codes for CASSPTVGENTEAFF.

This clonotype was counted at least ten times. The chain carries TRBV10-2 and TRBJ1-5; D call uncertain. The germline V gene has CDR1 WSHSY and CDR2 SAAADI. This CDR3 has 12 residues. Trimming pared 2 bases from V and 8 bases from J, leaving 7 bases between. The CDR3 spells CASSENWEPQHF. The CDR3 DNA reads TGCGCCAGCAGTGAGAATTGGGAGCCCCAGCATTTT.

This clonotype was seen repeatedly, ten times or more. The J gene is TRBJ1-1, the V gene TRBV7-9, with D maybe TRBD1 (6 bases). The germline V and J ends were trimmed by 5 bases and 3 bases, with 10 bases remaining between them. CDR1 and CDR2 (germline): SEHNR, FQNEAQ (reference sequence). The CDR3 sequence is 13 residues long. CDR3 bases: TGTGCCAGCAGCCAGACAGGATACACTGAAGCTTTCTTT. Its protein product is CASSQTGYTEAFF.

This clonotype was counted at least ten times. The CDR3: CASSLAGPPPYSPLHF. The CDR3 nucleotides are TGTGCCAGCAGTTTAGCAGGGCCCCCTCCGTATTCACCCCTCCACTTT. V and J are TRBV12-3 or TRBV12-4 and TRBJ1-6; no clear D. The CDR3 covers 16 residues. The V end was cut by 0 bases, the J end by 8 bases, with 14 bases between.

This clonotype was detected ten times or more. J is TRBJ1-1 and V is TRBV12-5; D is perhaps TRBD1 (5 bases). This CDR3 is 15 amino acids long. Germline CDR1 is LGHNT and CDR2 is FRNRAP. Trimming pared 0 bases from V and 5 bases from J, leaving 13 bases between. The CDR3 bases are TGTGCTAGTGGTTTGGTACGGGGGGGGAGGACTGAAGCTTTCTTT. This gives the protein CASGLVRGGRTEAFF. Looking up the rest from reference TRBV12-5 and TRBJ1-1 gives the full variable domain: DARVTQTPRHKVTEMGQEVTMRCQPILGHNTVFWYRQTMMQGLELLAYFRNRAPLDDSGMPKDRFSAEMPDATLATLKIQPSEPRDSAVYFCASGLVRGGRTEAFFGQGTRLTVV.

Ten or more counts support this clonotype. The V call is TRBV6-1, the J call TRBJ2-7, with D unresolved. V lost 8 bases to trimming and J lost 0 bases, with 17 bases between them. CDR3 length: 15 residues. The germline V gene encodes CDR1 MNHNS and CDR2 SASEGT. CDR3 bases: TGTGCCAGCGCTCCTACCTTTGACCACTCCTACGAGCAGTACTTC. This translates into CASAPTFDHSYEQYF.

This clonotype came up many times. The rearrangement uses TRBV10-3 and TRBJ1-1; D remains unclear. Trimming pared 2 bases from V and 1 base from J, leaving 5 bases between. Germline CDR1 is ENHRY and CDR2 is SYGVKD. CDR3 size: 13 residues. The CDR3 region is CAISERGNTEAFF. The DNA of the CDR3 is TGTGCCATCAGTGAGAGAGGGAACACTGAAGCTTTCTTT.

J is TRBJ2-7 and V is TRBV5-1, with D perhaps given as TRBD1 or TRBD2 (5 bases each). The germline gives CDR1 SGHRS, CDR2 YFSETQ. V was pared by 4 bases and J by 7 bases, with 21 bases between. This CDR3 has 15 residues. The CDR3 nucleotides are TGCGCCAGCAGCCAAGCCGGGACGGGTCCTAGGGAGCAGTACTTC. This translates into CASSQAGTGPREQYF.